This TCR beta chain stems from a study of T cell responses to AZD1222 COVID-19 vaccine. This CDR3 has 19 residues. With V trimmed by 0 bases and J by 1 base, 10 bases remained unmatched. Germline values: CDR1 LGHNA, CDR2 YSLEER. Profiling relied on immunoSEQ multiplex PCR, and the TCRdb table lists in-frame clones only, not all of them. The sample includes 130,000 or so clones, 75% to 90% of them seen just once. This specimen consisted of peripheral blood, obtained on day 0 of AZD1222 vaccination. The chain combines TRBV4-3 with TRBJ2-2, with 8 bases fitting TRBD1. This clonotype originated in an adult in good health. CDR3 in DNA: TGCGCCAGCAGCCAAGAACGGGCCCCCGGGACAGGGAACACCGGGGAGCTGTTTTTT. Protein: CASSQERAPGTGNTGELFF.